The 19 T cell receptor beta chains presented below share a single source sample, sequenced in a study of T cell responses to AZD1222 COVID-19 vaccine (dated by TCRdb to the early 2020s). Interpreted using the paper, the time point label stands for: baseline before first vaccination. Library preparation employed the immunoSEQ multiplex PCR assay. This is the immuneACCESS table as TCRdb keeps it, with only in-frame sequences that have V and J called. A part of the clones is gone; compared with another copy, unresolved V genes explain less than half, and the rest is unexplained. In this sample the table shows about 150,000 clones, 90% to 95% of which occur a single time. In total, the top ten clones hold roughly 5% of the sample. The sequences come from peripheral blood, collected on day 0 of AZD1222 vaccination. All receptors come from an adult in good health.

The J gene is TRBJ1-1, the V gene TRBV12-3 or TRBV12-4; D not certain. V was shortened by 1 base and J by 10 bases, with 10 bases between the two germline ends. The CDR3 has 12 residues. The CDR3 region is CASSLVGPTAFF. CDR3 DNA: TGTGCCAGCAGTTTAGTAGGGCCGACAGCTTTCTTT.

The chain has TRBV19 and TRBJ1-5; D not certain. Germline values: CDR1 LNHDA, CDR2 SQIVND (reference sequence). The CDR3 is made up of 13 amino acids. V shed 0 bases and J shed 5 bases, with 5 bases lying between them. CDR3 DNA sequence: TGTGCCAGTAGTATAGATCTGGATCAGCCCCAGCATTTT. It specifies CASSIDLDQPQHF.

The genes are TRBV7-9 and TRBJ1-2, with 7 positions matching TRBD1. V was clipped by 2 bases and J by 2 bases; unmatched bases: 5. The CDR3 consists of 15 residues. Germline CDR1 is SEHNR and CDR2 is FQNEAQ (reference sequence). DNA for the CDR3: TGTGCCAGCAGCTTAAGCCCGGGACAGAACTATGGCTACACCTTC. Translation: CASSLSPGQNYGYTF.

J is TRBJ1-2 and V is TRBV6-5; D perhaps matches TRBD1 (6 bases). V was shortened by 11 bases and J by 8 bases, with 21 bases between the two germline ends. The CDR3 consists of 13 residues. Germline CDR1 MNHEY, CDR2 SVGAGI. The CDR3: CASFTQGTRGYTF. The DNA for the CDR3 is TGTGCCTCTTTCACACAGGGTACACGGGGCTACACCTTC.

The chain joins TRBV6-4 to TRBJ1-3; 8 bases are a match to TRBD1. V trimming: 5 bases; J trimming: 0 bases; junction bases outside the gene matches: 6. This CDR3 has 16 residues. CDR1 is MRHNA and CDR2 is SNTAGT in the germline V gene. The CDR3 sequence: CASSLGQGSSGNTIYF. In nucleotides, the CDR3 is TGTGCCAGCAGTTTAGGACAGGGAAGCTCTGGAAACACCATATATTTT.

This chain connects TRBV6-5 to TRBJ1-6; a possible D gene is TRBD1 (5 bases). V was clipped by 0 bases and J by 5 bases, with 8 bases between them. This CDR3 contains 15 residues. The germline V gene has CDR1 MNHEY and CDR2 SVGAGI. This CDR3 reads CASSYSPGNNSPLHF. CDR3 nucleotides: TGTGCCAGCAGTTACTCTCCAGGGAATAATTCACCCCTCCACTTT.

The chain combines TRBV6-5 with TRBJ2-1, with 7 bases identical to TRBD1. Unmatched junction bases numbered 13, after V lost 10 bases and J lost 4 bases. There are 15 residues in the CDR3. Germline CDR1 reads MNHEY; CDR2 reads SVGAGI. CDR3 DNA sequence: TGTGCCACCTCAAGAGTACGGACAGGTTACAATGAGCAGTTCTTC. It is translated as CATSRVRTGYNEQFF.

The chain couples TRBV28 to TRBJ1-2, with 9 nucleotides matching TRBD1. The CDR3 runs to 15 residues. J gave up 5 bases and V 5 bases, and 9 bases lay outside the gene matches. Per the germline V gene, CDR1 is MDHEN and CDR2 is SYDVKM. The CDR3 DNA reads TGTGCCAGCAGTACCCCTGGGACAGGGCTTTATGGCTACACCTTC. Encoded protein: CASSTPGTGLYGYTF.

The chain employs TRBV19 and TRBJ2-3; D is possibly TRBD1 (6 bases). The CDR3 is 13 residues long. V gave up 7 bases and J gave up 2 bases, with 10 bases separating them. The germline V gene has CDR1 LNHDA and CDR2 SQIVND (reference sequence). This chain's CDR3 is CASTHRVTDTQYF. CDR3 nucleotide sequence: TGTGCCAGTACCCACAGGGTCACAGATACGCAGTATTTT.

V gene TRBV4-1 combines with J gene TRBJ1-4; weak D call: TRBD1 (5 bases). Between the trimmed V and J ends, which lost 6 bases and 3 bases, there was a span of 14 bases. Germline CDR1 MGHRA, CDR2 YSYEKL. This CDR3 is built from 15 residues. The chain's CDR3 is CASSLYDSSNEKLFF. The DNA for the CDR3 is TGCGCCAGCAGTCTATACGACAGCTCTAATGAAAAACTGTTTTTT.

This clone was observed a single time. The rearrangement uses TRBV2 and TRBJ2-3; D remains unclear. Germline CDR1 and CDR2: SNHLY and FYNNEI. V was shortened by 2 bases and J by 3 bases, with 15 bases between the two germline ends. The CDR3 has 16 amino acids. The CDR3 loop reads CASSEKVVVRTDTQYF. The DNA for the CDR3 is TGTGCCAGCAGTGAAAAGGTCGTTGTGCGGACAGATACGCAGTATTTT.

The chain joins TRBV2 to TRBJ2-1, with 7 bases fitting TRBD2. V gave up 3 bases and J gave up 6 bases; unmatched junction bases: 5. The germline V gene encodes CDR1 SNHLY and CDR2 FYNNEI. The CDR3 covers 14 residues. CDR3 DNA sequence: TGTGCCAGCAGTGAGCTTTTAGCGGGCAATGAGCAGTTCTTC. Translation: CASSELLAGNEQFF.

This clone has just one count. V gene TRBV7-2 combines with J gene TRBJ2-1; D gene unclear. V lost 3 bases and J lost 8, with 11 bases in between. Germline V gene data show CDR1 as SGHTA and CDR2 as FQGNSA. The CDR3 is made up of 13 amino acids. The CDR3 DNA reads TGTGCCAGCAGCTTCGGGCCTGGGGATGAGCAGTTCTTC. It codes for CASSFGPGDEQFF.

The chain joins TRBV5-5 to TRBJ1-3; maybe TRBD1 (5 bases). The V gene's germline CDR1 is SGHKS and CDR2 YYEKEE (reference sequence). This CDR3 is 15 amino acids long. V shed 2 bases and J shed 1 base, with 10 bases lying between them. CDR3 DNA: TGTGCCAGCAGCTTCTCGACAGCGTCTGGAAACACCATATATTTT. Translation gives CASSFSTASGNTIYF.

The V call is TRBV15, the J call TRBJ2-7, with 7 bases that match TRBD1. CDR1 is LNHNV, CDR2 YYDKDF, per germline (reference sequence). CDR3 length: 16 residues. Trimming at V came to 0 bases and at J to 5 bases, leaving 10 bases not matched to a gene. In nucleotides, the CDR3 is TGTGCCACCAGCAGAGAAAAGGGGGCGATTGCCAACGAGCAGTACTTC. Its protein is CATSREKGAIANEQYF.

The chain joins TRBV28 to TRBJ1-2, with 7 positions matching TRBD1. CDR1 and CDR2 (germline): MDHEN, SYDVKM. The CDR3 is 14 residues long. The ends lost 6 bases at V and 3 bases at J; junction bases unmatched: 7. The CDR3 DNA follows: TGTGCCAGCAGAGAGACAGGGATAGACTATGGCTACACCTTC. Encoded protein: CASRETGIDYGYTF.

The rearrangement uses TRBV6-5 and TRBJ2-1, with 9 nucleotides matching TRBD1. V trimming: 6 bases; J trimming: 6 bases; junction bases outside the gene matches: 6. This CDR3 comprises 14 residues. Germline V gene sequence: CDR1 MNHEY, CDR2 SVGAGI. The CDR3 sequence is CASSPKDRGNEQFF. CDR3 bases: TGTGCCAGCAGCCCGAAGGACAGGGGCAATGAGCAGTTCTTC.

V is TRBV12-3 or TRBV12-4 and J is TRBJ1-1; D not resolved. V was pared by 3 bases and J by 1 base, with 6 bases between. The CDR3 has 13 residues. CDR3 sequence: CASSFAGNTEAFF. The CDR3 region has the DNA TGTGCCAGCAGTTTTGCCGGGAACACTGAAGCTTTCTTT.

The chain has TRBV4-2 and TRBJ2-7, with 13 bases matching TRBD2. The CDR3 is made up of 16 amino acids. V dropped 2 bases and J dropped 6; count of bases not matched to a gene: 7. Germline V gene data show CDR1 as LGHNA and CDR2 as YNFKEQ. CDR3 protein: CASSQPTSGRALEQYF. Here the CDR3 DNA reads TGTGCCAGCAGCCAACCAACTAGCGGGAGGGCCCTCGAGCAGTACTTC.